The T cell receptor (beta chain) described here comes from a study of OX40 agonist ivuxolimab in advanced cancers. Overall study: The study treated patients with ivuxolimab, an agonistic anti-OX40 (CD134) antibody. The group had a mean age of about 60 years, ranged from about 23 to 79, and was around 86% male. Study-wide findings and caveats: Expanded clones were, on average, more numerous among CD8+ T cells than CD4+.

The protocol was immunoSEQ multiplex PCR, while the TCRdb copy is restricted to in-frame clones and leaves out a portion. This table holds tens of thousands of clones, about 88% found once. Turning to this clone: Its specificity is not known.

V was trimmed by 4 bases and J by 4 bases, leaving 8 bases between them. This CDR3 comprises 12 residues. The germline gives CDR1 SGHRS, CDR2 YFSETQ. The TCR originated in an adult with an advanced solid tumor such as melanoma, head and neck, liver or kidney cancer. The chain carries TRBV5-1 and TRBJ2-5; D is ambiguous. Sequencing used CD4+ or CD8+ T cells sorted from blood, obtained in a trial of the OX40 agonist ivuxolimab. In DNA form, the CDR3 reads TGCGCCAGCAGCCGGGTAGGAGAGACCCAGTACTTC. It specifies CASSRVGETQYF.